The 31 T cell receptor beta chains in this list originate from one sample, sequenced in a study of shared clonotypes between healthy human individuals. The data were produced by immunoSEQ multiplex PCR, yet TCRdb's version contains in-frame clones alone and is incomplete. This sample carries roughly 2,500,000 clones, approximately 94% of them seen once, and the ten largest clones take 0.36%. Input material: naive CD4+ T cells from PBMCs. Subset noted: CD45RA+ positively selected. The receptors derive from a man between 18 and 29 years old in good health. Some clones in this sample may be carry-over from other donors' samples.

Concerning this clone: Additional DNA sequences in this sample encode the identical CDR3. The J gene is TRBJ2-5, the V gene TRBV5-1; tentatively, D is TRBD2 (5 bases). In germline, CDR1 is SGHRS, CDR2 YFSETQ. The CDR3 is made up of 15 amino acids. V dropped 1 base and J dropped 0 bases, with 10 bases sitting between them. In DNA form, the CDR3 reads TGCGCCAGCAGCTTGTTGGCGGGCAACCAAGAGACCCAGTACTTC. Amino acids: CASSLLAGNQETQYF.

J is TRBJ2-1 and V is TRBV7-9; TRBD2 matches 7 bases. There are 16 residues in the CDR3. The V gene's germline CDR1 is SEHNR and CDR2 FQNEAQ (reference sequence). V lost 5 bases to trimming and J lost 2 bases; unmatched junction nucleotides: 9. In DNA, the CDR3 is TGTGCCAGCAGCAATTTAGCGGGCGGAACCTACAATGAGCAGTTCTTC. Translation: CASSNLAGGTYNEQFF. Full variable domain (outside the CDR3, taken from reference TRBV7-9 and TRBJ2-1): DTGVSQNPRHKITKRGQNVTFRCDPISEHNRLYWYRQTLGQGPEFLTYFQNEAQLEKSRLLSDRFSAERPKGSFSTLEIQRTEQGDSAMYLCASSNLAGGTYNEQFFGPGTRLTVL.

The rearrangement uses TRBV28 and TRBJ2-1; D ambiguous. The germline V gene encodes CDR1 MDHEN and CDR2 SYDVKM. V was pared by 6 bases and J by 9 bases, with 15 bases between. This CDR3 spans 13 amino acids. The CDR3 is CASRLTAWSEQFF. The CDR3 DNA reads as TGTGCCAGCAGGTTGACGGCGTGGAGTGAGCAGTTCTTC.

V is TRBV18 and J is TRBJ1-4; D remains unclear. Trimming cost V 5 bases and J 7 bases, with 14 bases left between them. There are 14 residues in the CDR3. CDR1 and CDR2 (germline): KGHSH, LQKENI. This CDR3 reads CASSRREGAEKLFF. The CDR3 nucleotides read TGTGCCAGCTCAAGGAGGGAAGGCGCTGAAAAACTGTTTTTT.

The CDR3 nucleotides are TGCGCCAGCAGCTTGGAGGTCGGGAGTGCCTTCACAGATACGCAGTATTTT. It encodes CASSLEVGSAFTDTQYF. This chain uses TRBV5-1 with TRBJ2-3, with a weak D call TRBD2 (6 bases). The CDR3 has 17 amino acids. From germline, CDR1 is SGHRS and CDR2 YFSETQ. Trimming removed 0 bases at V and 2 bases at J, with 16 bases between.

This chain connects TRBV5-1 to TRBJ2-7; D ambiguous. CDR1 is SGHRS, CDR2 YFSETQ, per germline. The CDR3 is 12 residues long. Trimming removed 0 bases at V and 5 bases at J, with 6 bases between. The CDR3 nucleotides are TGCGCCAGCAGCTTGGTCATGGACGAGCAGTACTTC. This encodes CASSLVMDEQYF.

The chain uses TRBV7-3 and TRBJ2-3; a weak D match, TRBD2 (6 bases). Between the trimmed V and J ends, which lost 2 bases and 0 bases, there was a span of 12 bases. CDR3 length equals 16 residues. Germline CDR1 reads SGHTA; CDR2 reads FQGTGA. The CDR3: CASSLGLQASTDTQYF. In DNA, the CDR3 is TGTGCCAGCAGCTTAGGACTACAGGCTAGCACAGATACGCAGTATTTT. Looking up the rest from reference TRBV7-3 and TRBJ2-3 gives the full variable domain: GAGVSQTPSNKVTEKGKYVELRCDPISGHTALYWYRQSLGQGPEFLIYFQGTGAADDSGLPNDRFFAVRPEGSVSTLKIQRTERGDSAVYLCASSLGLQASTDTQYFGPGTRLTVL.

The chain joins TRBV12-5 to TRBJ2-2, with 7 bases matching TRBD2. After removal of 2 bases from V and 0 bases from J, the junction contained 3 bases not matched to a gene. From germline, CDR1 is LGHNT and CDR2 FRNRAP. The CDR3 has 16 residues. CDR3 residues: CASGLRLAANTGELFF. DNA of the CDR3: TGTGCTAGTGGTTTGCGGCTAGCGGCGAACACCGGGGAGCTGTTTTTT.

V and J are TRBV4-1 and TRBJ2-7, with 7 bases identical to TRBD1. The germline CDR1 and CDR2 sequences are MGHRA and YSYEKL. V trimming: 3 bases; J trimming: 6 bases; junction bases outside the gene matches: 5. The CDR3 is 13 amino acids. CDR3 bases: TGCGCCAGCAGCCAGCAAAGGGGGCTCGAGCAGTACTTC. It codes for CASSQQRGLEQYF.

The rearrangement uses TRBV4-3 and TRBJ2-1; 9 bases map to TRBD2. The trim removed 2 bases at V and 5 bases at J, leaving 7 bases unmatched. Per the germline V gene, CDR1 is LGHNA and CDR2 is YSLEER. The CDR3 extends over 16 amino acids. The CDR3 nucleotides are TGCGCCAGCAGCCAAAATAGCGGGAGCACCCACAATGAGCAGTTCTTC. It is translated as CASSQNSGSTHNEQFF.

This chain joins TRBV5-6 and TRBJ2-2; no clear D gene. Germline V lookup: CDR1 SGHDT, CDR2 YYEEEE. The V end was cut by 4 bases, the J end by 4 bases, with 8 bases between. This CDR3 contains 13 residues. The CDR3 sequence is CASSRPFTGELFF. DNA for the CDR3: TGTGCCAGCAGCCGGCCCTTCACCGGGGAGCTGTTTTTT.

The V and J genes are TRBV19 and TRBJ2-1; D assignment may be TRBD1 or TRBD2 (5 bases each). Germline-derived CDR1 and CDR2 are LNHDA and SQIVND (reference sequence). CDR3 size: 13 residues. The V end lost 3 bases, the J end lost 9 bases, and 12 bases lay between the germline ends. The CDR3 loop reads CASSIAAGTEQFF. The CDR3 DNA is TGTGCCAGTAGTATCGCCGCCGGGACTGAGCAGTTCTTC.

For this clone: The same CDR3 also results from other DNA sequences found in this sample. The chain is built from TRBV7-3 and TRBJ2-3, with no clear D. CDR3 size: 13 residues. Trimming stripped 1 base from V and 2 bases from J, with 4 bases between. Per germline, CDR1 SGHTA and CDR2 FQGTGA. This CDR3 is CASSLSVTDTQYF. CDR3 nucleotide sequence: TGTGCCAGCAGCTTAAGCGTCACAGATACGCAGTATTTT.

V is TRBV6-5 and J is TRBJ2-7; TRBD1 agrees at 9 bases. V trimming: 4 bases; J trimming: 1 base; junction bases outside the gene matches: 8. Germline V gene data show CDR1 as MNHEY and CDR2 as SVGAGI. The CDR3 is made up of 16 amino acids. CDR3 in amino acids: CASSSPTGGLSYEQYF. CDR3 nucleotides: TGTGCCAGCAGTTCTCCGACAGGGGGGCTTTCCTACGAGCAGTACTTC.

V gene TRBV5-1 combines with J gene TRBJ2-3; no firm D call. Germline CDR1 SGHRS, CDR2 YFSETQ. This CDR3 contains 16 residues. Trimming cost V 0 bases and J 4 bases, with 15 bases left between them. The CDR3 loop reads CASSLALENNADTQYF. CDR3 DNA: TGCGCCAGCAGCTTGGCCCTCGAAAATAACGCAGATACGCAGTATTTT.

This chain links TRBV5-6 with TRBJ1-5, with no clear D. The CDR3 runs 12 residues. Germline loops: CDR1 SGHDT, CDR2 YYEEEE. Deletions cut 5 bases from V and 4 bases from J, with 7 bases between. The CDR3, as DNA: TGTGCCAGCAGTTTGATAAATCAGCCCCAGCATTTT. Protein product: CASSLINQPQHF.

The V and J genes are TRBV2 and TRBJ2-1; a possible D gene is TRBD2 (5 bases). This CDR3 is 12 amino acids long. CDR1 SNHLY and CDR2 FYNNEI come from the germline V gene. Trimming left V 6 bases short and J 6 bases short, with 9 bases between. CDR3 loop: CASRDWTNEQFF. CDR3 DNA sequence: TGTGCCAGCAGGGACTGGACCAATGAGCAGTTCTTC.

The chain recombines TRBV11-2 with TRBJ1-1; D remains ambiguous. The CDR3 has 16 amino acids. From germline, CDR1 is SGHAT and CDR2 FQNNGV. Trimming left V 0 bases short and J 1 base short, with 12 bases between. Written as DNA, the CDR3 is TGTGCCAGCAGCTTAGATCATGTCCTTTGGAACACTGAAGCTTTCTTT. This codes for CASSLDHVLWNTEAFF.

The chain uses TRBV6-5 and TRBJ1-5; 10 nucleotides agree with TRBD1. Germline CDR1 reads MNHEY; CDR2 reads SVGAGI. The CDR3 loop spans 14 amino acids. Trimming at V came to 5 bases and at J to 6 bases, leaving 4 bases not matched to a gene. In DNA form, the CDR3 reads TGTGCCAGCAGTCGACAGGGGGCCGGTCAGCCCCAGCATTTT. The encoded protein is CASSRQGAGQPQHF.

The chain combines TRBV27 with TRBJ1-5; D unresolved. Germline V gives CDR1 MNHEY, CDR2 SMNVEV (reference sequence). This CDR3 contains 18 residues. V lost 5 bases, J lost 2 bases, and 22 bases lay in between. The CDR3: CASSQREPQVKGNQPQHF. The CDR3, as DNA: TGTGCCAGCAGTCAAAGGGAACCTCAGGTTAAGGGCAATCAGCCCCAGCATTTT.

J is TRBJ1-1 and V is TRBV6-5, with D tentatively TRBD1 (5 bases). The CDR3 loop spans 16 amino acids. Per germline, CDR1 MNHEY and CDR2 SVGAGI. V was pared by 4 bases and J by 1 base, with 16 bases between. The DNA for the CDR3 is TGTGCCAGCAGTTCCCCAGGGTGGGGTCGGAACACTGAAGCTTTCTTT. It codes for CASSSPGWGRNTEAFF.

CDR3: CASSGQGFRSTEAFF. The CDR3, as DNA: TGTGCCAGCAGCGGACAGGGCTTCCGAAGCACTGAAGCTTTCTTT. This chain uses TRBV7-2 with TRBJ1-1, with 8 bases lining up with TRBD1. The CDR3 is 15 residues long. J was trimmed by 4 bases and V by 5 bases; bases with no gene match: 9. CDR1 and CDR2 from the germline V gene are SGHTA and FQGNSA.

The chain's CDR3 is CASSLEQQETQYF. CDR3 DNA sequence: TGTGCCAGCAGCTTGGAACAGCAAGAGACCCAGTACTTC. The chain employs TRBV5-4 and TRBJ2-5, with D unclear. The CDR3 covers 13 residues. V was shortened by 0 bases and J by 2 bases, with 5 bases between the two germline ends. From germline, CDR1 is SGHNT and CDR2 YYREEE (reference sequence).

V gene TRBV27 combines with J gene TRBJ2-3; 8 bases align to TRBD2. The V gene's germline CDR1 is MNHEY and CDR2 SMNVEV (reference sequence). The CDR3 length is 16 residues. V was clipped by 7 bases and J by 9 bases; unmatched bases: 18. CDR3: CASTPKAGGLSRTQYF. The CDR3 coding sequence is TGTGCCAGCACCCCGAAGGCGGGAGGTCTAAGTCGAACGCAGTATTTT.

Of note for this clone: This sample includes further DNA sequences coding for the same CDR3. The chain carries TRBV5-1 and TRBJ2-7; 11 bases agree with TRBD1. Germline trimming cut 3 bases from V and 4 bases from J; bases unmatched to any gene: 3. Germline CDR1 and CDR2: SGHRS and YFSETQ. The CDR3 is 14 residues long. This chain's CDR3 is CASSSGQGAYEQYF. Here the CDR3 DNA reads TGCGCCAGCAGCTCAGGACAGGGGGCATACGAGCAGTACTTC.

The gene calls are TRBV7-9 and TRBJ1-1; the match to TRBD1 covers 8 bases. The germline V gene encodes CDR1 SEHNR and CDR2 FQNEAQ (reference sequence). The trim removed 5 bases at V and 1 base at J, leaving 3 bases unmatched. The CDR3 has 14 residues. CDR3 sequence: CASSRQGTNTEAFF. The CDR3 bases are TGTGCCAGCAGCCGACAGGGGACGAACACTGAAGCTTTCTTT.

This chain joins TRBV6-6 and TRBJ1-2, with TRBD1 identical over 9 bases. CDR3 size: 15 residues. V was clipped by 7 bases and J by 5 bases; unmatched bases: 11. Germline-derived CDR1 and CDR2 are MNHNY and SVGAGI (reference sequence). This chain's CDR3 is CASTPIWGQGYGYTF. Here the CDR3 DNA reads TGTGCCAGCACTCCAATCTGGGGACAGGGATATGGCTACACCTTC.

Only one count was recorded for this clone. V usage is TRBV11-2 and J usage is TRBJ2-7; D is possibly TRBD1 or TRBD2 (5 bases each). The length of the CDR3 is 13 residues. The V gene's germline CDR1 is SGHAT and CDR2 FQNNGV. Trimming took 3 bases from V and 6 from J, leaving 12 bases between them. CDR3 loop: CASSFPAGSEQYF. As DNA, the CDR3 is TGTGCCAGCAGCTTCCCGGCAGGGAGCGAGCAGTACTTC.

This chain links TRBV28 with TRBJ2-4; D is possibly TRBD1 (5 bases). V dropped 3 bases and J dropped 0 bases, with 12 bases sitting between them. CDR1 is MDHEN and CDR2 is SYDVKM in the germline V gene. The CDR3 length is 16 residues. In nucleotides, the CDR3 is TGTGCCAGCAGTTTTAGGGGTTCGCTAGCCAAAAACATTCAGTACTTC. Its protein product is CASSFRGSLAKNIQYF.

This clone was seen more than once but under ten times. The chain uses TRBV2 and TRBJ1-1, with 10 bases fitting TRBD1. Germline assignment: CDR1 SNHLY and CDR2 FYNNEI. The V and J ends lost 6 bases and 11 bases, in that order; junction bases with no gene match: 15. The CDR3 is made up of 15 amino acids. The DNA for the CDR3 is TGTGCCAGCAGGGGACCGACAGGGGGCGGTTTACGGGCTTTCTTT. The encoded protein is CASRGPTGGGLRAFF.

J is TRBJ2-5 and V is TRBV2, with 9 bases that match TRBD2. The CDR3 has 20 residues. The V gene's germline CDR1 is SNHLY and CDR2 FYNNEI. Trimming took 7 bases from V and 3 from J; bases not matched to a gene: 24. As DNA, the CDR3 is TGTGCCAGCATCTATGAGATCTCCGGGACTAGCCCTAATAGGAAAGAGACCCAGTACTTC. The encoded protein is CASIYEISGTSPNRKETQYF.